Listed below are T cell receptor delta chains from one sample, sequenced in a study of gamma-delta chains in newborns, infants, children. TCRdb redid clone calling on the reads using CATT. The table records thousands of delta-chain clones, over 4% of them present only once. The material sequenced was blood. The receptor source for this set is a child who was a newborn, infant or young child, either healthy, febrile or measles-vaccinated (not recorded which). The CDR3 runs from the conserved cysteine through the conserved F or W. The order of the fields is D gene, J gene, V gene, CDR3 protein. D genes are given only for firm matches.

TRDD3 | TRDJ1 | TRDV2 | CACDYAGDTIDKLIF
. | TRDJ1 | TRDV2 | CACDTIEAPYTDKLIF
TRDD3 | TRDJ1 | TRDV1 | CALGELGSYDWGSTTDKLTF
TRDD3 | TRDJ3 | TRDV2 | CACDTTGGRSSWDTRQMFF
TRDD3 | TRDJ1 | TRDV2 | CACDTVLGDRLMTDKLIF
TRDD3 | TRDJ1 | TRDV2 | CACGVLGDRGGHTDKLIF
TRDD3 | TRDJ3 | TRDV2 | CACDTGGYSSWDTRQMFF
. | TRDJ1 | TRDV1 | CALGDEISLQRGYTDKLIF
TRDD3 | TRDJ3 | TRDV2 | CACDTGGYGSSWDTRQMFF
TRDD3 | TRDJ1 | TRDV2 | CACDTLGNPDPSWGIADKFIF
TRDD3 | TRDJ1 | TRDV2 | CACDTLGDTYTDKLIF